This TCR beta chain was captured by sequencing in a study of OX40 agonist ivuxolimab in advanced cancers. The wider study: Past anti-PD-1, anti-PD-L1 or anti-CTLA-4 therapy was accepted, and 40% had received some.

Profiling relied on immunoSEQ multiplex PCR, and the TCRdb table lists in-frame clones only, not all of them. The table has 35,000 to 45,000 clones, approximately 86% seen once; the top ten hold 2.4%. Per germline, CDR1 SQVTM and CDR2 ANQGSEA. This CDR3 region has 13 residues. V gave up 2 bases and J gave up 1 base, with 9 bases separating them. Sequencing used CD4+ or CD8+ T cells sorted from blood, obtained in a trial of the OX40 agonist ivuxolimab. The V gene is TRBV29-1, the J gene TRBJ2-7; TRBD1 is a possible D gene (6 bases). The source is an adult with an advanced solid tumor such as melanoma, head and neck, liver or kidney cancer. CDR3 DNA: TGCAGCGTTGAAACAGGGTTATCCTACGAGCAGTACTTC. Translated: CSVETGLSYEQYF.